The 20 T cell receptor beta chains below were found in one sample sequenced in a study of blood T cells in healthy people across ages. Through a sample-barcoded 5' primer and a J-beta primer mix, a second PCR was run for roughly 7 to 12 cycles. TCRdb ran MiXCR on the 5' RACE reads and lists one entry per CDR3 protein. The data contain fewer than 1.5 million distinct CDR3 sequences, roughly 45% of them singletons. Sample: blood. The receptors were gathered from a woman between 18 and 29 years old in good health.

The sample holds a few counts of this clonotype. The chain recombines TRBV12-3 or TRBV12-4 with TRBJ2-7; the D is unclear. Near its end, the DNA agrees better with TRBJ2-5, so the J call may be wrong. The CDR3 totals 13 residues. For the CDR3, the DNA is TGTGCCAGCAGTTTATCGACGACAGAGACCCAGTACTTC. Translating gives CASSLSTTETQYF.

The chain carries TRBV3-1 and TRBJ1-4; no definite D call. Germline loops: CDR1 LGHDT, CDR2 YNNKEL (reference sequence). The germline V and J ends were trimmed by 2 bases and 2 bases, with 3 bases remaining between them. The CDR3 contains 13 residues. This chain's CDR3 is CASSQSTNEKLFF. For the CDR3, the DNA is TGTGCCAGCAGCCAATCGACTAATGAAAAACTGTTTTTT.

The chain's CDR3 is CASRPTFQGYGTQYF. The CDR3 bases are TGTGCCAGCAGGCCCACGTTCCAGGGGTATGGGACCCAGTACTTC. V gene TRBV6-1 combines with J gene TRBJ2-7, with D possibly matching TRBD1 (6 bases). Near its end, the DNA agrees better with TRBJ2-5, so the J call may be wrong. CDR3 length equals 15 residues. Germline CDR1 reads MNHNS; CDR2 reads SASEGT.

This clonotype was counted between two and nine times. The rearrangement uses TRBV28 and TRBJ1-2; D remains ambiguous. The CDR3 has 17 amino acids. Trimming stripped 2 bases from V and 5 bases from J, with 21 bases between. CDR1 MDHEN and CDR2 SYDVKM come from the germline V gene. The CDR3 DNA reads TGTGCCAGCAGTTTACCCTCGGGGAGGGTCGGATGGTATGGCTACACCTTC. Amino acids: CASSLPSGRVGWYGYTF.

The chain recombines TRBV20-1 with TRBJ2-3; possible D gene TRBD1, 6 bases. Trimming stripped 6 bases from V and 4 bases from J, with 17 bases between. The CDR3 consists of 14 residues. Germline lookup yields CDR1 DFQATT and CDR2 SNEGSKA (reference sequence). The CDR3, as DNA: TGCAGTGCACCAGGGGCCTCCCTACCAGATACGCAGTATTTT. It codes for CSAPGASLPDTQYF.

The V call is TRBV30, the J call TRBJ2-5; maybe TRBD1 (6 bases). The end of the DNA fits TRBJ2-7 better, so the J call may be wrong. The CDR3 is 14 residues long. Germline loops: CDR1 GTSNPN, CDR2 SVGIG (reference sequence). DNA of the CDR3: TGTGCCTGGAGGCCGCCGGGACACCTCTACGAGCAGTACTTC. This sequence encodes CAWRPPGHLYEQYF.

CDR3 region: CSARQGNDYGYTF. The CDR3 coding sequence is TGCAGTGCTAGACAGGGGAACGACTATGGCTACACCTTC. The chain is built from TRBV20-1 and TRBJ1-2; D might be TRBD1 (6 bases). The V and J ends lost 2 bases and 3 bases respectively, with 10 bases between them. CDR3 length: 13 residues. Germline V gives CDR1 DFQATT, CDR2 SNEGSKA (reference sequence).

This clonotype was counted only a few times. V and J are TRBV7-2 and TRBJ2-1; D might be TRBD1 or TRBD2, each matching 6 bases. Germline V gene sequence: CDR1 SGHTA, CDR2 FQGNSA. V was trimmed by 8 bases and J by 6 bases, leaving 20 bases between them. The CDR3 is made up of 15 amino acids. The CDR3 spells CASSHPGARGNEQFF. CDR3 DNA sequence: TGTGCCAGCTCGCACCCGGGGGCCCGGGGCAATGAGCAGTTCTTC.

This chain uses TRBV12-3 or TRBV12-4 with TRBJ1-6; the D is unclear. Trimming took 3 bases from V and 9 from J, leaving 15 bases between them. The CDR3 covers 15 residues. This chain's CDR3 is CASSFSGALVSPLHF. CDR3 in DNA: TGTGCCAGCAGTTTTAGTGGTGCCCTCGTTTCACCCCTCCACTTT.

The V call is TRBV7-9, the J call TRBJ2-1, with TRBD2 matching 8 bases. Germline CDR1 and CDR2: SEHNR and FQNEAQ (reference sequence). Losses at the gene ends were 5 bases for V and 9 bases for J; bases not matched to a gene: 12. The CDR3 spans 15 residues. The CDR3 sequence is CASSTQTSDSGEQFF. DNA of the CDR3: TGTGCCAGCAGCACCCAGACTAGCGATAGCGGTGAGCAGTTCTTC.

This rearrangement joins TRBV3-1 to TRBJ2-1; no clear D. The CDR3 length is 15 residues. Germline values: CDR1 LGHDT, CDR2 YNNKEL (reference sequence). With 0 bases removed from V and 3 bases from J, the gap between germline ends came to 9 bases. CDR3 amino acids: CASSQDRRIYNEQFF. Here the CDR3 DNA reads TGTGCCAGCAGCCAAGATCGTAGGATCTACAATGAGCAGTTCTTC.

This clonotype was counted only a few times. CDR3 residues: CASSQEWTVGNQPQHF. The CDR3 DNA reads TGCGCCAGCAGCCAAGAGTGGACAGTTGGCAATCAGCCCCAGCATTTT. V gene TRBV4-1 combines with J gene TRBJ1-5, with D possibly matching TRBD1 (6 bases). Germline V gene sequence: CDR1 MGHRA, CDR2 YSYEKL. V lost 0 bases and J lost 2, with 11 bases in between. This CDR3 has 16 residues.

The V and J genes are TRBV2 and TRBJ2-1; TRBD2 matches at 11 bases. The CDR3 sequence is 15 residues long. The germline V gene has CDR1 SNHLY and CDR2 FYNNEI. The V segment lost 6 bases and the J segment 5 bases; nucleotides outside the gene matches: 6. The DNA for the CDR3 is TGTGCCAGCAGAGCCACTAGCGGGAGCAACAATGAGCAGTTCTTC. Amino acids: CASRATSGSNNEQFF. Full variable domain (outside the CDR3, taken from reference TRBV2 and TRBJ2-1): EPEVTQTPSHQVTQMGQEVILRCVPISNHLYFYWYRQILGQKVEFLVSFYNNEISEKSEIFDDQFSVERPDGSNFTLKIRSTKLEDSAMYFCASRATSGSNNEQFFGPGTRLTVL.

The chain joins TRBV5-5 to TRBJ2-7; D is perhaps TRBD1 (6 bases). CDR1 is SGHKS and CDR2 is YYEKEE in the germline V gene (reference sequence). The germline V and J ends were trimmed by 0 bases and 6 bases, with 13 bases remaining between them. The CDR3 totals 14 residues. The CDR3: CASSLDQHRAEQYF. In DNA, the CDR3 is TGTGCCAGCAGCTTGGACCAGCACAGGGCCGAGCAGTACTTC. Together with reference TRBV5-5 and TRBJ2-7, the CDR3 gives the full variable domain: DAGVTQSPTHLIKTRGQQVTLRCSPISGHKSVSWYQQVLGQGPQFIFQYYEKEERGRGNFPDRFSARQFPNYSSELNVNALLLGDSALYLCASSLDQHRAEQYFGPGTRLTVT.

In DNA form, the CDR3 reads TGCGCCAGCTGCGGTACAGCGGAAGCTAGCACAGATACGCAGTATTTT. Its protein product is CASCGTAEASTDTQYF. The J gene is TRBJ2-3, the V gene TRBV10-2, with D possibly matching TRBD2 (5 bases). Germline CDR1 is WSHSY and CDR2 is SAAADI. V was trimmed by 8 bases and J by 0 bases, leaving 18 bases between them. The CDR3 spans 16 residues.

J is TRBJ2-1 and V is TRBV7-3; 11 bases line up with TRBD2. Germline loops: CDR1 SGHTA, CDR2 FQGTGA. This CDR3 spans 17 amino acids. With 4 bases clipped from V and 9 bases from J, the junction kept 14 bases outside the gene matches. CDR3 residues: CASSSPLAGGHLGEQFF. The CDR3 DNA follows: TGTGCCAGCAGCTCCCCCCTAGCGGGGGGCCACTTAGGTGAGCAGTTCTTC.

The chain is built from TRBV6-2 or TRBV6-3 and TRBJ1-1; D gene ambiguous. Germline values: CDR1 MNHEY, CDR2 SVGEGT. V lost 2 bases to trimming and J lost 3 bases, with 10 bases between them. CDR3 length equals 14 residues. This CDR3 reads CASSYNPGHTEAFF. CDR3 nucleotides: TGTGCCAGCAGTTACAACCCCGGACACACTGAAGCTTTCTTT.

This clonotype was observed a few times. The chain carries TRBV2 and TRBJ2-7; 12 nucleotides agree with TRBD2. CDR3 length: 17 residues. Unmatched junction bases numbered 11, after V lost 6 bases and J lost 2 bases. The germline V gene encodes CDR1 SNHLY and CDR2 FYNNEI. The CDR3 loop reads CASREAFLAGGPYEQYF. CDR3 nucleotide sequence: TGTGCCAGCAGAGAGGCCTTTCTAGCGGGAGGGCCCTACGAGCAGTACTTC.

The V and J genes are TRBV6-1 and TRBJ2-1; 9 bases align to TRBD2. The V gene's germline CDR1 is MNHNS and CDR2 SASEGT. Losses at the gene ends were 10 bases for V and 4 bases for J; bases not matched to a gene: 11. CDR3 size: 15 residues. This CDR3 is CATRSRREGYNEQFF. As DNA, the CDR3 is TGTGCCACCAGATCCAGGCGGGAGGGATACAATGAGCAGTTCTTC.

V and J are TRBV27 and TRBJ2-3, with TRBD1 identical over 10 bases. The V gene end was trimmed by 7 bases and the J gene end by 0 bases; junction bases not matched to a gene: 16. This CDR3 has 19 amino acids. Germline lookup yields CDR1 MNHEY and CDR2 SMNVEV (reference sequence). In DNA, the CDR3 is TGTGCCAGCACTTTTAAGGGACAGGGGTTTAGGAAAAGCACAGATACGCAGTATTTT. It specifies CASTFKGQGFRKSTDTQYF.